This TCR beta chain emerged from a study of shared clonotypes between healthy human individuals. The unsorted samples had tens of millions of PBMCs used for genomic DNA. Several immunoSEQ 96-well plates shared each subset's DNA, each plate a replicate. DNA from unsorted PBMC was sequenced on ten immunoSEQ deep assay plates. As originally analysed: Filtering differed since immunoSEQ provided only junctions, with no quality scores. The assay was immunoSEQ multiplex PCR, and TCRdb's table has in-frame clones only and misses some. V and J calls and clone size are as listed in that table; D and trimming were resolved from the DNA. This sample yields some 500,000 clones, of which roughly 85% are seen a single time; about an eighth belongs to the top ten. Germline-derived CDR1 and CDR2 are SEHNR and FQNEAQ (reference sequence). CDR3 length: 15 residues. Trimming cost V 1 base and J 4 bases; bases outside gene matches: 1.

This chain links TRBV7-9 with TRBJ2-5; the match to TRBD2 covers 12 bases. Sequencing was performed on PBMCs. The clonotype was recovered from a woman between 40 and 55 years old in good health. Some clones in this sample may be carry-over from other donors' samples. CDR3 in amino acids: CASSLVGLAGETQYF. DNA of the CDR3: TGTGCCAGCAGCTTAGTGGGACTAGCGGGAGAGACCCAGTACTTC.